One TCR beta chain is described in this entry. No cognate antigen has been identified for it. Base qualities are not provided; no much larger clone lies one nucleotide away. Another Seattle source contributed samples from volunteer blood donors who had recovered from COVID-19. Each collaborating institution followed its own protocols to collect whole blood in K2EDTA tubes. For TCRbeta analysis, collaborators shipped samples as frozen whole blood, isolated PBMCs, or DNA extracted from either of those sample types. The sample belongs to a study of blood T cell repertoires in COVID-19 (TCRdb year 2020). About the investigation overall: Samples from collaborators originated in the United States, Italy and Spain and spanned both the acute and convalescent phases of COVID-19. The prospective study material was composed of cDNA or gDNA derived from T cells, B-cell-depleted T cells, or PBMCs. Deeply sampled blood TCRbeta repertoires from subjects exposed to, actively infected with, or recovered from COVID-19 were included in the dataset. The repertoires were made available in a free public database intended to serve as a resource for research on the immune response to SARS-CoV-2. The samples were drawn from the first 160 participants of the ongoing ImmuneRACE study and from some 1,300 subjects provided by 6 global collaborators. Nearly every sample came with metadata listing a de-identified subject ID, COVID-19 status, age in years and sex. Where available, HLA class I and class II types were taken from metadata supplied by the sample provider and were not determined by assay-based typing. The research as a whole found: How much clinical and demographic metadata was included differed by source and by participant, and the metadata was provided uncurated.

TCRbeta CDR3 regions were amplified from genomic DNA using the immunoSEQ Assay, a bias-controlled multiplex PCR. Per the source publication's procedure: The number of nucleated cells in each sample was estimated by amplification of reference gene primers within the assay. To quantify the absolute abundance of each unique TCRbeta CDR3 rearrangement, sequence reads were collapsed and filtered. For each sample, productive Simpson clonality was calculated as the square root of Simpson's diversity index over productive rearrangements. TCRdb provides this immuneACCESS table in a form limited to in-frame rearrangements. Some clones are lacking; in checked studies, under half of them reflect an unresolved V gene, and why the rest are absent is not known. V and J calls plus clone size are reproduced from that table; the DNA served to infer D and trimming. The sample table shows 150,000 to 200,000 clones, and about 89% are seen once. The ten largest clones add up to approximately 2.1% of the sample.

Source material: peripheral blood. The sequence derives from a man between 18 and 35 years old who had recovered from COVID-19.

The sequenced DNA is TGTGCCAGCAGCCCTGATTACGGGGGGACAGATACGCAGTATTTT. Translation gives CASSPDYGGTDTQYF. Recombination joined TRBV7-8 with TRBJ2-3, and 7 junctional nucleotides match TRBD2. Spanning cysteine to phenylalanine, the CDR3 consists of 15 amino acids. The kept DNA is CDR3 alone, 45 bases in frame from the first base. From a lookup of the germline V gene, CDR1 and CDR2 are SGHVS and FQNEAQ. V ends up 5 bases short and J 3 bases short, with an unmatched junction base count of 8. Full variable domain (CDR3 extended with the reference TRBV7-8 and TRBJ2-3 proteins): GAGVSQSPRYKVAKRGQDVALRCDPISGHVSLFWYQQALGQGPEFLTYFQNEAQLDKSGLPSDRFFAERPEGSVSTLKIQRTQQEDSAVYLCASSPDYGGTDTQYFGPGTRLTVL.